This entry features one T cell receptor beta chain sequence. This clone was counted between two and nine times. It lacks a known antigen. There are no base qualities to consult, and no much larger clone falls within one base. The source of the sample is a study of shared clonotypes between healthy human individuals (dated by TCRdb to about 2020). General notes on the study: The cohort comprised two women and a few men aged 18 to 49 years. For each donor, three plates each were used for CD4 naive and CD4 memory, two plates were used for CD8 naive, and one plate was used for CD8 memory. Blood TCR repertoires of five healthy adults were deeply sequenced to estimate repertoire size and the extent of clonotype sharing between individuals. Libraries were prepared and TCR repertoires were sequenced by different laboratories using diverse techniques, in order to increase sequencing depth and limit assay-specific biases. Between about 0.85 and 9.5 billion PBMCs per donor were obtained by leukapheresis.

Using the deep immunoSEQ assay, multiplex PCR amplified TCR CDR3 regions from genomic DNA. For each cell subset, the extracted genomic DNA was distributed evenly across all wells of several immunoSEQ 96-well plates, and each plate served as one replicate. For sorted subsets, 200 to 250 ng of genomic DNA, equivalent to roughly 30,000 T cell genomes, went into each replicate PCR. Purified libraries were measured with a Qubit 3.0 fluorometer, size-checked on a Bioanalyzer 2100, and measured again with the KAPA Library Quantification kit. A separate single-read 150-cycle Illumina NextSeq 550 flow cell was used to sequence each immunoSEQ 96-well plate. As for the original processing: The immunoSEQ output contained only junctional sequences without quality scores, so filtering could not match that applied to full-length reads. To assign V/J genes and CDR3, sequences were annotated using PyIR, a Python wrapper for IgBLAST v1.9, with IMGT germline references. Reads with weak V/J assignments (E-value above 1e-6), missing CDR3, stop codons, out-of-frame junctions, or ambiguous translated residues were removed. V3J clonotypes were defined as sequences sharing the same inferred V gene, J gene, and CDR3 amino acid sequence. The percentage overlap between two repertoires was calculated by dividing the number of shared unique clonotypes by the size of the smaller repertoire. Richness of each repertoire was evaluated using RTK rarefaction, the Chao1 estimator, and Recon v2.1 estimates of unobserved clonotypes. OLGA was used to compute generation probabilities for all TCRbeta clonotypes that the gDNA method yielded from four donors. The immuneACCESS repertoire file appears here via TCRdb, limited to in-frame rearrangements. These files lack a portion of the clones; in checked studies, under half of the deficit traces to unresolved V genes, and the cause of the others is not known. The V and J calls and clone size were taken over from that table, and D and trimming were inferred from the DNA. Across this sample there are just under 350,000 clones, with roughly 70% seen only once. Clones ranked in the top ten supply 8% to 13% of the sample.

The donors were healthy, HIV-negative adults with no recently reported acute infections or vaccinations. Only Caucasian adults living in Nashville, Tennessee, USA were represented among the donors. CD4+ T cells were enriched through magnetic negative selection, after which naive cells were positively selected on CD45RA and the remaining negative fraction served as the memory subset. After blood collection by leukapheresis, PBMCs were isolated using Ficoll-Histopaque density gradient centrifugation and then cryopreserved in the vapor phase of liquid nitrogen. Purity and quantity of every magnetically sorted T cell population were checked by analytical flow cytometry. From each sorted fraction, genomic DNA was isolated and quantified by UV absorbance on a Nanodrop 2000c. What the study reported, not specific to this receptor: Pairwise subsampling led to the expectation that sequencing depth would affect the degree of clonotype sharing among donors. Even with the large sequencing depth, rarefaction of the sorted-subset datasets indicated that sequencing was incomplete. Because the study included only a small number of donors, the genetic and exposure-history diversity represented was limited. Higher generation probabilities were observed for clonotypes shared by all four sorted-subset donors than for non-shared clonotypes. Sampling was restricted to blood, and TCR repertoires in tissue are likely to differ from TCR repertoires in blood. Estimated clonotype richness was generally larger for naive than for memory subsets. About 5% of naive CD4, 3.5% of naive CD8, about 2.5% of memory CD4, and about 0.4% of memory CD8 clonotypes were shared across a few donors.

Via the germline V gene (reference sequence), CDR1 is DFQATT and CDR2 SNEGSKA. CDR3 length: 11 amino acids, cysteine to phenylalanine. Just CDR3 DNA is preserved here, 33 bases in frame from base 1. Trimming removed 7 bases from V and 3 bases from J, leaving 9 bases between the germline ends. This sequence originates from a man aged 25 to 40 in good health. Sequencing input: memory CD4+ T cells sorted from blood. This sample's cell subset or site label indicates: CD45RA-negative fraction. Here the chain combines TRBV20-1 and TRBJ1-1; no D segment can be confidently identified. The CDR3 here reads CSGRQHTEAFF. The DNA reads TGCAGTGGACGGCAGCACACTGAAGCTTTCTTT.